The clone carrying this T cell receptor (beta chain) was recorded only once. These data originate in a study of CD8+CD57+ T cells in acquired aplastic anemia. The wider study: Sorted CD4+ plus CD8+ cells gave DNA averaging approximately 3.2 ug.

TCR beta VDJ and CDR3 were profiled, and genomic DNA was the template. Using its own MiXCR run on the reads, TCRdb lists one record per CDR3 protein. The sample lists 180,000 or so distinct CDR3 sequences; around 45% were seen once. The sequence was obtained from a human donor in good health. Input material: sorted CD4+, CD8+, or CD8+CD57+ T cells (not recorded which) from PBMCs.

Here the CDR3 reads CASSIESGSGNTIYF. CDR3 bases: TGTGCCAGTAGTATAGAATCGGGCTCTGGAAACACCATATATTTT. The chain joins TRBV19 to TRBJ1-3, with D unclear. Germline loops: CDR1 LNHDA, CDR2 SQIVND (reference sequence). The CDR3 is made up of 15 amino acids. V shed 0 bases and J shed 0 bases, with 6 bases lying between them.